Listed here is a single TCR beta chain. Its antigen is as yet unknown. The data were obtained in a study of identical twins. Carrying unique molecular identifiers, the cDNA also gained a universal primer site through template switching. Via MiXCR, TCRdb re-called the 5' RACE reads, giving one row per CDR3 protein. The sample has approximately 300,000 distinct CDR3 sequences; 8.5% to 9.5% are singletons. Study findings and constraints: Shared out-of-frame alpha sequences (those common to twins) showed excess low generation probability.

CDR1 and CDR2 from the germline V gene are MNHEY and SMNVEV (reference sequence). Trimming took 5 bases from V and 6 from J, leaving 12 bases between them. The CDR3 totals 13 residues. This same sample was also taken into another study, of yellow fever vaccine responses in identical twins.

This sequence originates from a woman aged 18-29 years in good health. V usage is TRBV27 and J usage is TRBJ2-3; D is undetermined. Source material: CD8+ T cells sorted from blood. Here the CDR3 reads CASSQIGTDTQYF. As DNA, the CDR3 is TGTGCCAGCAGTCAAATCGGAACGGATACGCAGTATTTT.